This T cell receptor beta chain was identified during a study of spatial heterogeneity in lung cancer. Using its own MiXCR run on the 5' RACE reads, TCRdb lists one record per CDR3 protein. The sample contains 40,000 to 45,000 distinct CDR3 sequences, roughly 13% of which appear only once. Trimming removed 3 bases at V and 6 bases at J, with 9 bases between. The CDR3 has 14 amino acids. CDR1 is SEHNR, CDR2 FQNEAQ, per germline (reference sequence). The sample's time point: sample taken at primary tumor resection. The sequence was collected from a male donor with early-stage non-small cell lung cancer. Sequenced material: PBMCs, taken at surgery. The V gene is TRBV7-9, the J gene TRBJ1-6, with a tentative D call TRBD1 (6 bases). CDR3 loop: CASSFTGPNSPLHF. As DNA, the CDR3 is TGTGCCAGCAGCTTTACAGGGCCTAATTCACCCCTCCACTTT.